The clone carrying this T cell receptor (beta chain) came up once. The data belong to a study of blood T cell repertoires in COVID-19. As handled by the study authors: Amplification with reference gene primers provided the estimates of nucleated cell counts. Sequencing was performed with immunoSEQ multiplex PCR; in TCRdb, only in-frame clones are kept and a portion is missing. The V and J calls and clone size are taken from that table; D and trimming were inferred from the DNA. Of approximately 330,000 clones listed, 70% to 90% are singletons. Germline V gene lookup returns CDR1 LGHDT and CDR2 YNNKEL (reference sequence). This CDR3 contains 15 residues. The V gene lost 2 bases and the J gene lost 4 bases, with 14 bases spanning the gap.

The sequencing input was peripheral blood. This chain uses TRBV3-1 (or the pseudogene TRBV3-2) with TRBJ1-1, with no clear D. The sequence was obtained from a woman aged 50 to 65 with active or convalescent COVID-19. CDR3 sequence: CASSQSEASTTEAFF. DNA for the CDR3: TGTGCCAGCAGCCAATCCGAGGCGTCGACCACTGAAGCTTTCTTT.